This note documents a single T cell receptor (beta chain) sequence. This sample stems from a study of blood T cell repertoires in COVID-19. Original methodology: By means of reference gene primer amplification, nucleated cell counts were estimated. Some clones are missing from TCRdb's copy, which holds only in-frame ones; the method was immunoSEQ multiplex PCR. Clonal size and the V and J genes are those of that table, whereas D and trimming came from the DNA. The sample carries fewer than 25,000 clones, about 86% recorded once. Germline loops: CDR1 MGHDK, CDR2 SYGVNS. There are 14 residues in the CDR3. Trimming removed 4 bases from V and 3 bases from J, with 12 bases in between.

The sequence was obtained from a human donor in a cohort sampled during active COVID-19. Sequenced material: peripheral blood. The chain recombines TRBV25-1 with TRBJ2-5; no reliable D call. CDR3 amino acids: CASSVPGHKETQYF. DNA of the CDR3: TGTGCCAGCAGTGTTCCAGGCCACAAAGAGACCCAGTACTTC.